This entry lists 17 T cell receptor beta chains sequenced from one sample in a study of cytomegalovirus exposure and HLA in healthy donors (dated 2017 in TCRdb). The protocol used for the library was the immunoSEQ multiplex PCR assay. A mixture of 60 forward primers for TCR Vbeta segments and 13 reverse primers for TCR Jbeta segments was used in the multiplex PCR. Imported from immuneACCESS, the table was reduced by TCRdb to in-frame sequences with V and J called. These copies leave out some clones; in studies compared against another copy, an unresolved V gene accounts for under half, and the cause of the remainder is not known. This sample comprises under 300,000 clones, about 75% of them detected only once. Of the sample, over 2% falls within the top ten clones. Sequencing input: PBMCs. The receptors derive from a female donor in good health and CMV-seronegative.

Regarding this clone: Because the CDR3's place on the DNA is in doubt, the DNA is left out and the CDR3 is given as listed by TCRdb. This sequence joins TRBV21-1 and TRBJ2-1; the DNA was not used to check the table's D call, TRBD2. TRBV21-1 constitutes a pseudogene. 17 amino acids form the CDR3, both terminal residues included. The CDR3 reads CASSRSVAGGTHNEQFF.

The chain employs TRBV5-1 and TRBJ1-1, with D unresolved. The germline V gene has CDR1 SGHRS and CDR2 YFSETQ. V was trimmed by 0 bases and J by 4 bases, leaving 7 bases between them. The CDR3 runs 13 residues. The CDR3 region is CASSLVLATEAFF. CDR3 coding DNA: TGCGCCAGCAGCTTGGTTTTGGCCACTGAAGCTTTCTTT. The full variable domain, rest sourced from reference TRBV5-1 and TRBJ1-1, is KAGVTQTPRYLIKTRGQQVTLSCSPISGHRSVSWYQQTPGQGLQFLFEYFSETQRNKGNFPGRFSGRQFSNSRSEMNVSTLELGDSALYLCASSLVLATEAFFGQGTRLTVV.

This chain uses TRBV7-9 with TRBJ1-1; D not resolved. Germline values: CDR1 SEHNR, CDR2 FQNEAQ (reference sequence). CDR3 length equals 11 residues. Between the trimmed V and J ends, which lost 6 bases and 1 base, there was a span of 3 bases. This chain's CDR3 is CASRQNTEAFF. The CDR3 DNA reads TGTGCCAGCAGACAGAACACTGAAGCTTTCTTT.

The chain joins TRBV19 to TRBJ1-2; TRBD1 might be the D (6 bases). V lost 7 bases, J lost 2 bases, and 20 bases lay in between. Germline V lookup: CDR1 LNHDA, CDR2 SQIVND (reference sequence). The CDR3 runs 16 residues. CDR3 loop: CASNLGGGSKNYGYTF. In nucleotides, the CDR3 is TGTGCCAGTAACTTGGGAGGGGGAAGTAAGAACTATGGCTACACCTTC.

This clone came up a few times. This chain links TRBV7-2 with TRBJ2-3, with D unclear. V shed 1 base and J shed 4 bases, with 12 bases lying between them. CDR3 size: 15 residues. The germline V gene has CDR1 SGHTA and CDR2 FQGNSA. The CDR3 nucleotides are TGTGCCAGCAGCTTAGGGCGGAGTGCCCCAGATACGCAGTATTTT. As protein: CASSLGRSAPDTQYF.

The CDR3: CASSLPTQGAAEAFF. In nucleotides, the CDR3 is TGCGCCAGCAGCTTACCAACCCAGGGGGCGGCTGAAGCTTTCTTT. This rearrangement joins TRBV5-1 to TRBJ1-1; 8 bases fit TRBD1. CDR1 is SGHRS, CDR2 YFSETQ, per germline. Losses at the gene ends were 2 bases for V and 6 bases for J; bases not matched to a gene: 9. The CDR3 contains 15 residues.

The chain combines TRBV30 with TRBJ2-7, with a weak D call TRBD1 (5 bases). The CDR3 is 14 residues long. Germline V gene lookup returns CDR1 GTSNPN and CDR2 SVGIG (reference sequence). Trimming shortened V by 4 bases and J by 2 bases, and 15 bases separated the two germline ends. The DNA of the CDR3 is TGTGCCTGGACCCCTTCACAGGATACCTACGAGCAGTACTTC. Residues: CAWTPSQDTYEQYF.

This clone has only a few counts. This chain links TRBV30 with TRBJ1-5, with 7 bases fitting TRBD1. The CDR3 is made up of 14 amino acids. CDR1 GTSNPN and CDR2 SVGIG come from the germline V gene (reference sequence). V dropped 2 bases and J dropped 7; count of bases not matched to a gene: 8. This CDR3 is CAWSTGQARQPQHF. For the CDR3, the DNA is TGTGCCTGGAGTACCGGACAGGCTAGGCAGCCCCAGCATTTT.

V and J are TRBV30 and TRBJ2-5, with D unclear. The CDR3 totals 13 residues. The germline V gene encodes CDR1 GTSNPN and CDR2 SVGIG (reference sequence). The V end was cut by 3 bases, the J end by 4 bases, with 12 bases between. The CDR3 loop is CAWSYRSGETQYF. The CDR3 DNA is TGTGCCTGGAGCTATAGGAGTGGAGAGACCCAGTACTTC.

The V and J genes are TRBV18 and TRBJ2-7, with 11 bases matching TRBD2. The germline CDR1 and CDR2 sequences are KGHSH and LQKENI. The CDR3 is 14 amino acids. V was clipped by 6 bases and J by 0 bases; unmatched bases: 1. For the CDR3, the DNA is TGTGCCAGCTCCGGGACTAGCGGCTCCTACGAGCAGTACTTC. It translates to CASSGTSGSYEQYF.

V gene TRBV27 combines with J gene TRBJ1-5; TRBD1 agrees at 9 bases. The CDR3 loop spans 19 amino acids. Germline CDR1 is MNHEY and CDR2 is SMNVEV (reference sequence). V was pared by 2 bases and J by 2 bases, with 13 bases of the junction left unmatched. The CDR3 DNA is TGTGCCAGCAGTTTAAGGCTCGTGGGACAGGGTTTAGGCAATCAGCCCCAGCATTTT. Protein: CASSLRLVGQGLGNQPQHF.

This sequence joins TRBV29-1 and TRBJ2-7, with 8 bases fitting TRBD1. This CDR3 has 14 residues. Germline V gives CDR1 SQVTM, CDR2 ANQGSEA. The J segment lost 3 bases and the V segment lost 2 bases, leaving 6 bases of the junction unmatched. DNA for the CDR3: TGCAGCGTTGAAACTACAGGGGGTCTCTACGAGCAGTACTTC. Translation gives CSVETTGGLYEQYF.

The CDR3 DNA reads TGTGCCAGCAGGACGAGGGCCGAGCAGTACTTC. This sequence encodes CASRTRAEQYF. The chain combines TRBV2 with TRBJ2-7; D is perhaps TRBD2 (5 bases). The ends were cut back, 6 bases at V and 6 bases at J, with 9 bases in the middle. CDR3 length equals 11 residues. Germline V gene data show CDR1 as SNHLY and CDR2 as FYNNEI.

The genes are TRBV27 and TRBJ2-5, with D unclear. The ends were cut back, 4 bases at V and 2 bases at J, with 11 bases in the middle. Germline lookup yields CDR1 MNHEY and CDR2 SMNVEV (reference sequence). The CDR3 is made up of 14 amino acids. CDR3 in amino acids: CASSSVAVQETQYF. The DNA of the CDR3 is TGTGCCAGCAGTTCTGTAGCCGTGCAAGAGACCCAGTACTTC.

About this clone itself: The CDR3 end shows no conserved phenylalanine or tryptophan, and so a read error is likely. CDR3: CASSPTLVVDTEAFL. The CDR3 DNA reads as TGTGCCAGCAGCCCGACGCTGGTAGTGGACACTGAAGCTTTCCTT. This sequence joins TRBV11-3 and TRBJ1-1; D is uncertain. The germline V gene has CDR1 SGHNT and CDR2 YENEEA. V gave up 5 bases and J gave up 3 bases, with 16 bases separating them. The CDR3 totals 15 residues.

V is TRBV15 and J is TRBJ2-7; 9 nucleotides align to TRBD2. J was trimmed by 4 bases and V by 0 bases; bases with no gene match: 1. CDR3 length equals 14 residues. CDR1 and CDR2 from the germline V gene are LNHNV and YYDKDF (reference sequence). CDR3 sequence (DNA): TGTGCCACCAGCAGAGAACTAGCGGGTTACGAGCAGTACTTC. Amino acids: CATSRELAGYEQYF.

The rearrangement joins TRBV5-1 to TRBJ2-7; 9 positions match TRBD2. CDR1 and CDR2 from the germline V gene are SGHRS and YFSETQ. The CDR3 is 17 residues long. V lost 0 bases and J lost 2; bases outside the gene matches: 9. The CDR3 loop reads CASSLESVAGVPYEQYF. The CDR3 nucleotides read TGCGCCAGCAGCTTGGAATCAGTAGCGGGAGTTCCCTACGAGCAGTACTTC.